This TCR beta chain was identified in a study of beta chain features in type 1 diabetes (dated by TCRdb to the late 2010s). Describing the broader study: Patients and healthy donors did not differ in mean age, gender distribution, total cell number or subset yield. A total of roughly 110 million sorted cells were examined across all samples, and the number of cells per subset was strongly correlated with RNA yield. The study compared the TCRB repertoires of sorted circulating CD4+ T cell subsets in recently diagnosed type 1 diabetes patients with those in matched healthy donors. Regulatory and stem cell-like memory subsets were obtained from only 8 patients and roughly 8 healthy donors, while naive and central memory subsets were obtained from all 28 donors. Overall study outcomes, separate from this receptor: PCR may preferentially amplify shorter templates, but because patient and control samples were amplified and corrected together, any resulting skew would affect both groups equally. Because cDNA rather than genomic DNA was sequenced, highly expressing activated cells could have been over-represented, although no difference in activation and CD3 levels was found between groups. At VDJ recombination sites, patients with type 1 diabetes made fewer insertions and deleted more nucleotides, a pattern implying thymic rearrangement abnormalities. A moderate but significant shortening of TCRB CDR3 length was observed in type 1 diabetes patients in all four CD4+ subsets. HLA sub-analyses involved small numbers of individuals, so any influence of HLA type on TCRB rearrangement remained unresolved. Naive, central memory and regulatory TCRB repertoires appeared to be more similar among patients than among healthy donors.

A single peripheral blood draw of about 116 mL on average was collected from each donor into heparinised tubes. A BD FACSAria II was used to sort naive, central memory, regulatory and stem cell-like memory CD4+ T cells with a panel that included CD45RO, CCR7, CD25, CD127, CD95 and CD27. A purity above 95% was achieved for all sorted populations. PBMCs were isolated right away by Lymphoprep density gradient centrifugation and were stained directly, without culture. So that batch effects would be minimized, each experiment stained and sorted samples in pairs, pairing one healthy donor with one patient. CDR1 SGHRS and CDR2 YFSETQ are derived from the germline V gene. Including the terminal cysteine and phenylalanine, the CDR3 comprises 18 residues. Left in the record is the CDR3 DNA by itself, 54 bases read in frame from the first base. The V and J ends are trimmed by 0 bases and 5 bases, leaving 23 bases between them.

The entire isolated RNA was reverse transcribed using the High Capacity cDNA Reverse Transcription Kit, and thus expressed TCRB transcripts were sequenced. Deep immunoSEQ sequencing was applied to naive, central memory and regulatory T cell samples, giving an average of about 3.7 million total reads per sample. Sorted cells were lysed in RLT buffer and RNA was extracted with DNase-treated RNeasy Micro or Mini kits, depending on cell number. Each cell subset was processed on its own to prevent cross-contamination, while patient and healthy donor samples were processed together. TCRB sequences were amplified from cDNA with the immunoSEQ multiplex PCR, producing 87-bp fragments spanning the CDR3 region. Sequencing of the amplicons was performed on the Illumina HiSeq platform. For the original study's pipeline: Synthetic template baselines were used to correct PCR bias computationally, reads within Hamming distance 2 were collapsed, and singletons that could not be merged were discarded. Reads were aligned against IMGT to assign V, D and J genes, CDR3 length and insertions or deletions at six rearrangement sites. Within each subset, clonotype counts were normalized to sorted cell number, after which true diversity and Gini coefficients were computed with the tcR R package. Repertoire sharing was quantified using the overlap coefficient calculated on TCRB nucleotide sequences. As a proxy for the pre-selection repertoire, out-of-frame TCRB sequences from naive cells were analyzed. Held by TCRdb, this immuneACCESS table contains in-frame sequences only and omits some clones. Under half of the omission traces to an unresolved V gene where checked; the cause of the rest is unknown. The V and J calls and the clone size are those of that table, but D and trimming were determined from the DNA. This sample holds roughly 400,000 clones; approximately 15% were observed only once. The ten largest make up around 0.035% of the sample.

As to this clone: Its antigen is still unknown. Base qualities are not at hand, and no much larger clone is one base apart.

The sample comprised naive CD4+ T cells from blood. Interpreted using the paper, the cell subset or site label stands for: true naive CD4+ T cells. The sequence was collected from a man aged 30 to 45 in good health. The receptor chain draws on TRBV5-1 and TRBJ2-5; the D gene cannot be resolved reliably. The DNA sequence is as follows: TGCGCCAGCAGCTTGGTATCCCCTTTAGCTACTTACGGGGAGACCCAGTACTTC. Its translation reads: CASSLVSPLATYGETQYF.